This is a list of T cell receptor beta chains from one sample in a study of control samples from healthy donors and cancer patients. Only in-frame clones appear in the TCRdb table, and some are missing; sequencing was by immunoSEQ multiplex PCR. This table holds roughly 18,000 clones, around 89% found once. Sequenced material: PBMCs. The receptor source for this set is a woman in her sixties with head and neck cancer. Each CDR3 is given with its conserved first and last residue. Each record gives: V gene, D gene, clone size, J gene, CDR3 protein, CDR3 DNA. D genes are given only for firm matches. Clone size is not always given. Where it is, it says once, few, many or a class for expanded clones.

TRBV28	NA	NA	TRBJ1-5	CAILRTASNQPQHF	TGTGCCATCCTCCGGACAGCTAGCAATCAGCCCCAGCATTTT
TRBV7-2	NA	NA	TRBJ2-2	CASSLEAVNTGELFF	TGTGCCAGCAGCTTAGAGGCGGTTAACACCGGGGAGCTGTTTTTT
TRBV5-1	NA	NA	TRBJ2-7	CASRPGESYEQYF	TGCGCCAGCAGACCAGGGGAAAGCTACGAGCAGTACTTC
TRBV9	NA	few	TRBJ2-7	CASSVAPAASYEQYF	TGTGCCAGCAGCGTAGCTCCGGCGGCCTCCTACGAGCAGTACTTC
TRBV5-1	TRBD1	NA	TRBJ1-2	CASSRTGTGEGNYGYTF	TGCGCCAGCAGCCGGACAGGGACAGGGGAGGGGAACTATGGCTACACCTTC
TRBV28	NA	NA	TRBJ1-5	CASSPSGGYQPQHF	TGTGCCAGCAGCCCGTCGGGGGGCTATCAGCCCCAGCATTTT
TRBV6-2/TRBV6-3	NA	NA	TRBJ1-5	CASSSTGGGNQPQHF	TGTGCCAGCAGCTCAACGGGGGGGGGCAATCAGCCCCAGCATTTT
TRBV2	NA	NA	TRBJ1-1	CASSERGLKNTEAFF	TGTGCCAGCAGTGAAAGAGGATTAAAGAACACTGAAGCTTTCTTT
TRBV6-4	TRBD2	NA	TRBJ2-1	CASSEVLAGEQFF	TGTGCCAGCAGTGAAGTACTAGCGGGGGAGCAGTTCTTC
TRBV4-1	NA	NA	TRBJ2-1	CASTPLGSYNEQFF	TGCGCCAGCACCCCCCTAGGGTCCTACAATGAGCAGTTCTTC
TRBV7-3	TRBD2	NA	TRBJ2-3	CASSLRLRGGTDTQYF	TGTGCCAGCAGCTTAAGGCTGCGGGGGGGGACAGATACGCAGTATTTT
TRBV9	TRBD1	NA	TRBJ1-2	CASSVGGQGNYGYTF	TGTGCCAGCAGCGTTGGGGGACAGGGGAACTATGGCTACACCTTC
TRBV7-2	TRBD2	few	TRBJ2-1	CASRWESGSYNEQFF	TGTGCCAGCAGGTGGGAGAGCGGGAGCTACAATGAGCAGTTCTTC
TRBV19	TRBD1	NA	TRBJ2-2	CASSIMDRISGELFF	TGTGCCAGTAGTATTATGGACAGGATCTCCGGGGAGCTGTTTTTT
TRBV5-5	TRBD2	NA	TRBJ2-5	CASSPGLQETQYF	TGTGCCAGCAGCCCGGGACTACAAGAGACCCAGTACTTC
TRBV27	NA	NA	TRBJ2-7	CASSFPSSGEQYF	TGTGCCAGCAGTTTTCCATCCTCGGGAGAGCAGTACTTC
TRBV5-4	NA	NA	TRBJ2-1	CASRKGGNEQFF	TGTGCCAGCAGGAAAGGGGGGAATGAGCAGTTCTTC
TRBV11-2	TRBD2	few	TRBJ2-7	CASRSLGGSSYEQYF	TGTGCCAGCAGATCCCTTGGCGGGAGCTCCTACGAGCAGTACTTC
TRBV11-2	NA	NA	TRBJ2-7	CASSLDVRVYEQYF	TGTGCCAGCAGCTTAGATGTTAGGGTGTACGAGCAGTACTTC
TRBV5-6	NA	NA	TRBJ2-7	CASSLGGGGPYEQYF	TGTGCCAGCAGCTTGGGAGGGGGGGGCCCCTACGAGCAGTACTTC
TRBV18	TRBD2	NA	TRBJ2-1	CASSRTSGSSYNEQFF	TGTGCCAGCTCACGGACTAGCGGGAGTTCCTACAATGAGCAGTTCTTC
TRBV5-1	TRBD1	NA	TRBJ1-2	CASSSGQAEGGYTF	TGCGCCAGCAGCTCCGGACAGGCTGAGGGGGGCTACACCTTC
TRBV7-6	NA	NA	TRBJ1-3	CASSLVGNGFGSGNTIYF	TGTGCCAGCAGCTTAGTGGGCAATGGTTTCGGCTCTGGAAACACCATATATTTT
TRBV5-6	NA	NA	TRBJ2-7	CASSWGPSYEQYF	TGTGCCAGCAGCTGGGGGCCCTCCTACGAGCAGTACTTC
TRBV29-1	NA	NA	TRBJ1-2	CSVDSAGRVGYTF	TGCAGCGTTGACTCGGCAGGCCGGGTGGGCTACACCTTC
TRBV29-1	NA	NA	TRBJ1-2	CSVEDDRSSYYGYTF	TGCAGCGTTGAAGACGACAGATCATCATACTATGGCTACACCTTC
TRBV10-3	TRBD2	NA	TRBJ2-5	CAINLAGLGETQYF	TGTGCCATCAACCTAGCGGGATTGGGTGAGACCCAGTACTTC
TRBV4-1	NA	NA	TRBJ1-1	CASSPRAFVNTEAFF	TGCGCCAGCAGCCCGAGGGCCTTCGTGAACACTGAAGCTTTCTTT